Sequencing of this T cell receptor (beta chain) was carried out in a study of blood T cells in healthy people across ages. This CDR3 has 17 amino acids. After removal of 7 bases from V and 8 bases from J, the junction contained 16 bases not matched to a gene. The germline CDR1 and CDR2 sequences are MDHEN and SYDVKM. In this sample, this clonotype turned up once. Combining a sample-barcoded 5' primer with a J-beta primer mix, a second PCR ran for about 7 to 11 cycles. TCRdb re-called the 5' RACE reads through MiXCR, storing one row per CDR3 protein. The data hold approximately 810,000 distinct CDR3 sequences, with 29% observed a single time. Roughly 10 milliliters of peripheral blood were drawn from each donor.

The rearrangement joins TRBV28 to TRBJ2-1; 11 bases match TRBD2. Sequenced sample: blood. The clonotype was recovered from a woman older than 75 in good health. CDR3 in amino acids: CASIAGDLAGGGHEQFF. Written as DNA, the CDR3 is TGTGCCAGCATCGCGGGGGACCTAGCGGGAGGTGGCCATGAGCAGTTCTTC.